The entry below gives a single T cell receptor (beta chain) sequence along with its context. During active infection, Seattle patients enrolled and were then monitored through disease. Original methodology: Cell counts per sample came from amplifying reference gene primers. Generated by immunoSEQ multiplex PCR, the TCRdb table keeps only in-frame clones and is missing some. Clone size and the V and J calls come from that table; the DNA yielded D and trimming. The sample includes roughly 190,000 clones, around 76% of them seen just once. The CDR3 has 16 amino acids. CDR1 is LNHDA and CDR2 is SQIVND in the germline V gene (reference sequence). Trimming removed 4 bases at V and 2 bases at J, with 17 bases between. This entry belongs to a study of blood T cell repertoires in COVID-19. Study-wide context: Acute and convalescent COVID-19 samples came from the United States, Italy and Spain.

The sequence came from a woman in her sixties or seventies with COVID-19, enrolled during active disease. Sequencing was performed on peripheral blood. The genes are TRBV19 and TRBJ1-2; D is possibly TRBD1 (6 bases). CDR3 sequence: CASSTPQGIANYGYTF. The CDR3 nucleotides read TGTGCCAGTAGTACCCCACAGGGAATTGCGAACTATGGCTACACCTTC.